The TCR beta chain under discussion was sequenced for a study of blood T cell repertoires in COVID-19. Sequenced by immunoSEQ multiplex PCR; TCRdb stores in-frame clones only, minus some. This sample yields some 400,000 clones, of which around 89% are seen a single time; around 1.1% belongs to the top ten. CDR1 MGHRA and CDR2 YSYEKL come from the germline V gene. The CDR3 extends over 14 amino acids. Trimming cost V 3 bases and J 8 bases, with 14 bases left between them. The receptor was derived from a young man who had recovered from COVID-19. The sample consisted of PBMCs or T cells enriched from blood (not recorded which). The rearrangement uses TRBV4-1 and TRBJ2-1, with D perhaps TRBD2 (6 bases). CDR3 sequence (DNA): TGCGCCAGCAGCCAGGGGCCCGGGGGAGATGAGCAGTTCTTC. Amino acids: CASSQGPGGDEQFF.